This is a list of T cell receptor beta chains from one sample in a study of PD-1 blockade in mismatch repair-deficient tumors. Profiling relied on immunoSEQ multiplex PCR, and the TCRdb table lists in-frame clones only, not all of them. This table holds about 66,000 clones, 60% to 80% found once. The material was peripheral blood, obtained 2 weeks after starting pembrolizumab. These receptors all come from an adult with mismatch repair-deficient cancer. Both conserved end residues are part of each CDR3. The D gene is left open where the match is weak. Clone size appears in some rows only: once, few, many, or a class for an expanded clone.

j_call v_call cdr3_length d_call clone_size cdr3_nt cdr3_aa
TRBJ1-3 TRBV28 12 . . TGTGCCAGCAGTGGATATGGAAACACCATATATTTT CASSGYGNTIYF
TRBJ2-3 TRBV7-6 15 . . TGTGCCAGCAGTTTAAAACCGGGAGCTCCAGATACGCAGTATTTT CASSLKPGAPDTQYF
TRBJ2-7 TRBV5-6 15 TRBD2 . TGTGCCAGCAGCTTGGCGAGCGGGGGGGTCTACGAGCAGTACTTC CASSLASGGVYEQYF
TRBJ2-7 TRBV11-2 16 TRBD1 few TGTGCCAGCAGCTTAGCCCGGGACAGGGGTGGGTACGAGCAGTACTTC CASSLARDRGGYEQYF
TRBJ2-7 TRBV9 13 TRBD1 . TGTGCCAGCAGCGCCACGACAGGGGACGAGCAGTACTTC CASSATTGDEQYF
TRBJ2-3 TRBV5-4 16 TRBD2 . TGTGCCAGCAGCACCACTAGCGGGAGGGGCACAGATACGCAGTATTTT CASSTTSGRGTDTQYF
TRBJ2-5 TRBV5-6 15 TRBD2 . TGTGCCAGCAGCTTCCCGACTAGCGGACAAGAGACCCAGTACTTC CASSFPTSGQETQYF
TRBJ1-2 TRBV5-1 15 . . TGCGCTAGCAGCTTGTATGCCGGGGGCGTATATGGCTACACCTTC CASSLYAGGVYGYTF
TRBJ1-1 TRBV5-4 14 . . TGTGCCAGCAGCTTGTGGGGGTCGGGCACTGAAGCTTTCTTT CASSLWGSGTEAFF
TRBJ1-5 TRBV19 17 . . TGTGCCAGTAGTATAGGCGTGGGTGGGGGCCCAAATCAGCCCCAGCATTTT CASSIGVGGGPNQPQHF
TRBJ2-3 TRBV5-1 15 TRBD2 . TGCGCCAGCAGCCCCGACAAGCGGGGGGCAGATACGCAGTATTTT CASSPDKRGADTQYF
TRBJ2-5 TRBV11-3 14 . . TGTGCCAGCAGCTTGCGGACAGTGGACGAGACCCAGTACTTC CASSLRTVDETQYF
TRBJ2-3 TRBV7-2 15 . few TGTGCCAGCAGCTTCGGGGGAGTAAGGACAGATACGCAGTATTTT CASSFGGVRTDTQYF
TRBJ2-7 TRBV7-8 13 . . TGTGCCAGCAGCTTAAAACGCGGCTACGAGCAGTACTTC CASSLKRGYEQYF
TRBJ2-1 TRBV30 14 TRBD2 . TGTGCCTGGAGACAGCGGGAGTATCCGGATGAGCAGTTCTTC CAWRQREYPDEQFF
TRBJ2-1 TRBV5-6 15 . . TGTGCCAGCAGCCCTCTCGGGCCCGCTGACAATGAGCAGTTCTTC CASSPLGPADNEQFF
TRBJ2-4 TRBV7-9 12 TRBD2 . TGTGCCAGCAGTCAGGGGACTAGCGGGTCATACTTC CASSQGTSGSYF